The clone carrying this TCR beta chain was counted a single time. Its cognate antigen is unknown. These data belong to a study of cytomegalovirus exposure and HLA in healthy donors. General study points: Specific recognition of CMV antigens was confirmed in vitro for a few chains (all CMV-associated).

This table comes from immunoSEQ multiplex PCR, and its TCRdb copy is limited to in-frame clones, with some not included. The data show some 170,000 clones, approximately 89% seen once. The sequenced material came from PBMCs. The receptor was derived from a woman aged 18-30 years in good health and CMV-seropositive.

CDR3: CASRYSGGNTGELFF. DNA for the CDR3: TGTGCCAGCAGGTATAGCGGTGGGAACACCGGGGAGCTGTTTTTT. This rearrangement joins TRBV2 to TRBJ2-2; possible D gene TRBD2, 6 bases. V was clipped by 6 bases and J by 1 base, with 12 bases between them. From germline, CDR1 is SNHLY and CDR2 FYNNEI. The CDR3 covers 15 residues.